These 9 T cell receptor beta chains came from one sample sequenced in a study of blood T cell repertoires in COVID-19. Sequenced by immunoSEQ multiplex PCR; TCRdb stores in-frame clones only, minus some. The table records 150,000 to 200,000 clones, 85% to 90% of them present only once. Sample: peripheral blood. These receptors were taken from a man between 65 and 85 years old with active or convalescent COVID-19.

The CDR3 sequence: CASSQVVGTGIYLSGNTIYF. As DNA, the CDR3 is TGCGCCAGCAGCCAAGTTGTCGGGACAGGGATATACCTCTCTGGAAACACCATATATTTT. This chain uses TRBV4-1 with TRBJ1-3, with TRBD1 identical over 9 bases. The V and J ends lost 1 base and 0 bases, in that order; junction bases with no gene match: 13. The CDR3 contains 20 residues. Germline values: CDR1 MGHRA, CDR2 YSYEKL.

The CDR3 region is CASSQTGLRTDTQYF. The CDR3 nucleotides are TGTGCCAGCAGCCAGACAGGGCTCCGGACAGATACGCAGTATTTT. The rearrangement links TRBV7-3 to TRBJ2-3; 7 bases agree with TRBD1. The V segment lost 5 bases and the J segment 3 bases; nucleotides outside the gene matches: 8. The CDR3 has 15 amino acids. CDR1 SGHTA and CDR2 FQGTGA come from the germline V gene.

The chain has TRBV7-9 and TRBJ2-3, with D tentatively TRBD1 (5 bases). CDR1 is SEHNR and CDR2 is FQNEAQ in the germline V gene (reference sequence). Trimming shortened V by 8 bases and J by 0 bases, and 6 bases separated the two germline ends. This CDR3 has 12 amino acids. The CDR3 DNA follows: TGTGCCAGCGGGGCGAGCACAGATACGCAGTATTTT. It translates to CASGASTDTQYF.

The chain employs TRBV5-8 and TRBJ1-1; TRBD1 aligns across 8 bases. With 4 bases clipped from V and 5 bases from J, the junction kept 4 bases outside the gene matches. This CDR3 has 13 amino acids. Per the germline V gene, CDR1 is SGHTS and CDR2 is YDEGEE. The CDR3 spells CASSMDRATEAFF. The CDR3 DNA follows: TGTGCCAGCAGCATGGACAGGGCTACTGAAGCTTTCTTT.

The rearrangement links TRBV6-2 or TRBV6-3 to TRBJ1-6; D unresolved. The CDR3 is 17 residues long. Trimming removed 2 bases at V and 0 bases at J, with 11 bases between. Looked up from germline, CDR1 is MNHEY and CDR2 is SVGEGT. CDR3 residues: CASSYEVGRSYNSPLHF. The CDR3 nucleotides read TGTGCCAGCAGTTACGAGGTTGGTCGCTCCTATAATTCACCCCTCCACTTT.

The genes are TRBV14 and TRBJ2-1; 9 bases match TRBD2. This CDR3 comprises 17 residues. Per germline, CDR1 SGHDN and CDR2 FVKESK. Unmatched junction bases numbered 12, after V lost 6 bases and J lost 3 bases. The CDR3: CASSARQSGRIYNEQFF. The CDR3 coding sequence is TGTGCCAGCAGTGCCAGACAGAGCGGGAGGATCTACAATGAGCAGTTCTTC.

The rearrangement joins TRBV3-1 (or the pseudogene TRBV3-2) to TRBJ1-4, with TRBD1 identical over 10 bases. The ends lost 5 bases at V and 10 bases at J; junction bases unmatched: 10. The germline CDR1 and CDR2 sequences are LGHDT and YNNKEL (reference sequence). This CDR3 contains 15 residues. DNA for the CDR3: TGTGCCAGCAGCTTCACGGACAGGGGGAGAGGAAAACTGTTTTTT. Amino acid sequence: CASSFTDRGRGKLFF.

J is TRBJ2-5 and V is TRBV2; unclear D gene. Germline V lookup: CDR1 SNHLY, CDR2 FYNNEI. The CDR3 loop spans 14 amino acids. V gave up 4 bases and J gave up 0 bases, with 9 bases separating them. CDR3 residues: CASSVKTYQETQYF. CDR3 coding DNA: TGTGCCAGCAGTGTGAAGACATACCAAGAGACCCAGTACTTC.

A few counts support this clone. V and J are TRBV18 and TRBJ2-3, with D perhaps TRBD1 (6 bases). The CDR3 runs to 17 residues. The germline gives CDR1 KGHSH, CDR2 LQKENI. Trimming took 3 bases from V and 3 from J, leaving 19 bases between them. This CDR3 is CASSPSYGRGSTDTQYF. CDR3 nucleotides: TGTGCCAGCTCACCCTCATACGGCAGGGGTTCGACAGATACGCAGTATTTT.